A few counts support the clone carrying this T cell receptor beta chain. Its target is unknown. The entry originates in a study of cytomegalovirus exposure and HLA in healthy donors. The PCR was carried out with 60 Vbeta primers and 13 Jbeta primers. Some clones are missing from TCRdb's copy, which holds only in-frame ones; the method was immunoSEQ multiplex PCR. Here the sample spans 150,000 to 200,000 clones, 65% to 80% being singletons. Germline V lookup: CDR1 MNHNY, CDR2 SVGAGI (reference sequence). Between the trimmed V and J ends, which lost 0 bases and 3 bases, there was a span of 6 bases. The CDR3 is 13 residues long. Overall study results and limits: Association with HLA alleles at 0.05 false discovery rate was found for roughly 17,000 TCR beta sequences in a later analysis.

This TCR came from a woman aged 25 to 39 in good health and CMV-seropositive. This rearrangement joins TRBV6-6 to TRBJ2-7; D is undetermined. The source material was PBMCs. CDR3 sequence (DNA): TGTGCCAGCAGTTACTCCGAGAGCTACGAGCAGTACTTC. It yields the protein CASSYSESYEQYF.